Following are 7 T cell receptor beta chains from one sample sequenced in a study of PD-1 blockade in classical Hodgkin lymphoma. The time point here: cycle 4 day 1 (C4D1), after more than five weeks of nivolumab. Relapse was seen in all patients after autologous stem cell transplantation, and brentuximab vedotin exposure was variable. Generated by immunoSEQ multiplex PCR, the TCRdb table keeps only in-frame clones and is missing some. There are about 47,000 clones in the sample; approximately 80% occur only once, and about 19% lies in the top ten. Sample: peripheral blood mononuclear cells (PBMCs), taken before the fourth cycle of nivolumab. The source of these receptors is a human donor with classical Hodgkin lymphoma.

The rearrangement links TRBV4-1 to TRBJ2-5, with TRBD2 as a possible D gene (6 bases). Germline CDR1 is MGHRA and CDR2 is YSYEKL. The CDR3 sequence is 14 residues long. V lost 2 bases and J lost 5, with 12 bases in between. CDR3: CASSQTGLRETQYF. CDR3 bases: TGCGCCAGCAGCCAAACGGGACTTCGGGAGACCCAGTACTTC.

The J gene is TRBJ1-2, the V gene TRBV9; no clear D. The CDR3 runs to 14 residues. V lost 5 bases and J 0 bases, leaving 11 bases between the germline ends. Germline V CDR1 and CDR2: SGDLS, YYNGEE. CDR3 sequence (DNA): TGTGCCAGCAGTAGATACACAGCTAACTATGGCTACACCTTC. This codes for CASSRYTANYGYTF.

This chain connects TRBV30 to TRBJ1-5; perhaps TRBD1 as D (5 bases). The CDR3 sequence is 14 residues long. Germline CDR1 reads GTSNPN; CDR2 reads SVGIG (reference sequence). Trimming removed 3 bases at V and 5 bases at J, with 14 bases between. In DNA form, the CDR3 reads TGTGCCTGGAGGTCCGGGCCGGGGGATCAGCCCCAGCATTTT. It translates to CAWRSGPGDQPQHF.

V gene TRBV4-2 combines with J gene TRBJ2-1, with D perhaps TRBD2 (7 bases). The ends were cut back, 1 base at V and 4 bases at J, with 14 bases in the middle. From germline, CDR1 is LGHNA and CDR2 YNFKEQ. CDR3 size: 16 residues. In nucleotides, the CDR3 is TGTGCCAGCAGCCAAGTAGGCGGGGGCCCTTACAATGAGCAGTTCTTC. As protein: CASSQVGGGPYNEQFF.

In DNA form, the CDR3 reads TGCGCCAGCAGCTTCCAGGGGACCTCAAGAAACACCATATATTTT. This translates into CASSFQGTSRNTIYF. V usage is TRBV5-1 and J usage is TRBJ1-3; weak D call: TRBD1 (6 bases). Germline CDR1 and CDR2: SGHRS and YFSETQ. The CDR3 is 15 amino acids. Between the trimmed V and J ends, which lost 2 bases and 5 bases, there was a span of 14 bases.

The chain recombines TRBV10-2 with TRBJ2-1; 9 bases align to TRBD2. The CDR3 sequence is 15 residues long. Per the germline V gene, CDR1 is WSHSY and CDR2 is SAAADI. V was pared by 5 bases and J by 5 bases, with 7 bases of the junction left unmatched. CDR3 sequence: CASSQAGGFHNEQFF. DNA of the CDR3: TGCGCCAGCAGTCAAGCGGGGGGTTTCCACAATGAGCAGTTCTTC.

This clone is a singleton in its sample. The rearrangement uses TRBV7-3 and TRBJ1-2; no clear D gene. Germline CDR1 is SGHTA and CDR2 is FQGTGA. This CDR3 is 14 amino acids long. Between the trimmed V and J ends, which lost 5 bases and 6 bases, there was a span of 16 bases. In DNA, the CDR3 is TGTGCCAGCAGCCCAGCCTCGGGTGGGGATGGCTACACCTTC. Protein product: CASSPASGGDGYTF.